These 30 T cell receptor beta chains were all obtained from the same sample, sequenced in a study of blood T cell repertoires in COVID-19. Here immunoSEQ multiplex PCR was the method, and the copy in TCRdb shows in-frame clones only, minus some. The table lists fewer than 250,000 clones, more than 75% of them singletons. Sequences were obtained from peripheral blood. The receptors here all came from a man between 40 and 49 years old with acute or convalescent COVID-19.

This chain uses TRBV7-2 with TRBJ1-1, with 8 bases that match TRBD1. This CDR3 spans 15 amino acids. J lost 9 bases, V lost 0 bases, and 9 bases had no gene match. Per the germline V gene, CDR1 is SGHTA and CDR2 is FQGNSA. The DNA of the CDR3 is TGTGCCAGCAGCTTAGCCGGGGGCACAGGGGGGCAAGCTTTCTTT. Protein product: CASSLAGGTGGQAFF.

V and J are TRBV6-5 and TRBJ1-1; 7 nucleotides align to TRBD1. This CDR3 has 14 amino acids. CDR1 is MNHEY, CDR2 SVGAGI, per germline. Losses at the gene ends were 6 bases for V and 6 bases for J; bases not matched to a gene: 10. The chain's CDR3 is CASRGTGAVPEAFF. In nucleotides, the CDR3 is TGTGCCAGCAGGGGAACAGGGGCTGTCCCTGAAGCTTTCTTT.

In this sample, this clone turned up a few times. The rearrangement joins TRBV15 to TRBJ2-2; 8 bases fit TRBD1. Germline-derived CDR1 and CDR2 are LNHNV and YYDKDF (reference sequence). The V gene end was trimmed by 0 bases and the J gene end by 6 bases; junction bases not matched to a gene: 6. The CDR3 totals 16 residues. The DNA of the CDR3 is TGTGCCACCAGCAGAGAGAACAGGGGGTTATCCGGGGAGCTGTTTTTT. It encodes CATSRENRGLSGELFF. Supplemented by reference TRBV15 and TRBJ2-2, the full variable domain reads DAMVIQNPRYQVTQFGKPVTLSCSQTLNHNVMYWYQQKSSQAPKLLFHYYDKDFNNEADTPDNFQSRRPNTSFCFLDIRSPGLGDTAMYLCATSRENRGLSGELFFGEGSRLTVL.

A single count supports this clone. The V call is TRBV6-1, the J call TRBJ1-1, with TRBD1 matching over 7 bases. This CDR3 has 15 residues. Germline V gives CDR1 MNHNS, CDR2 SASEGT. After removal of 6 bases from V and 5 bases from J, the junction contained 12 bases not matched to a gene. Here the CDR3 DNA reads TGTGCCAGCAGAAGCAACCCAGGGGGAAATACTGAAGCTTTCTTT. Translation: CASRSNPGGNTEAFF.

The chain employs TRBV5-1 and TRBJ2-3, with 10 nucleotides matching TRBD2. From germline, CDR1 is SGHRS and CDR2 YFSETQ. Germline trimming cut 4 bases from V and 2 bases from J; bases unmatched to any gene: 10. The length of the CDR3 is 17 residues. Written as DNA, the CDR3 is TGCGCCAGCAGCCCCACCGCTAGCGGGGGAATCACAGATACGCAGTATTTT. Translated, it gives CASSPTASGGITDTQYF.

The rearrangement joins TRBV5-6 to TRBJ1-2, with a weak D call TRBD1 (5 bases). Germline V lookup: CDR1 SGHDT, CDR2 YYEEEE. Trimming removed 4 bases at V and 3 bases at J, with 19 bases between. The CDR3 extends over 16 amino acids. CDR3 residues: CASSPTSGWVDYGYTF. The CDR3 coding sequence is TGTGCCAGCAGCCCGACCTCAGGGTGGGTGGACTATGGCTACACCTTC.

This chain links TRBV30 with TRBJ2-7, with 9 bases matching TRBD2. In germline, CDR1 is GTSNPN, CDR2 SVGIG (reference sequence). J gave up 6 bases and V 2 bases, and 5 bases lay outside the gene matches. This CDR3 region has 13 residues. The DNA for the CDR3 is TGTGCCTGGAGTCTTAGCGGGGGCGGCGAGCAGTACTTC. This codes for CAWSLSGGGEQYF. The complete variable domain, with remaining parts taken from reference TRBV30 and TRBJ2-7, reads SQTIHQWPATLVQPVGSPLSLECTVEGTSNPNLYWYRQAAGRGLQLLFYSVGIGQISSEVPQNLSASRPQDRQFILSSKKLLLSDSGFYLCAWSLSGGGEQYFGPGTRLTVT.

The rearrangement uses TRBV6-4 and TRBJ1-6; D is unresolved. Germline V lookup: CDR1 MRHNA, CDR2 SNTAGT. V dropped 2 bases and J dropped 6 bases, with 17 bases sitting between them. CDR3 length equals 17 residues. The CDR3 is CASSDRRLQILNSPLHF. In nucleotides, the CDR3 is TGTGCCAGCAGTGACCGTAGACTACAGATCCTTAATTCACCCCTCCACTTT.

The chain carries TRBV5-4 and TRBJ1-2; TRBD1 matches at 7 bases. With V trimmed by 0 bases and J by 5 bases, 13 bases remained unmatched. Germline CDR1 SGHNT, CDR2 YYREEE (reference sequence). The CDR3 spans 17 residues. The CDR3 reads CASSLAGTAKSTYGYTF. CDR3 DNA sequence: TGTGCCAGCAGCTTGGCCGGGACAGCTAAATCTACTTATGGCTACACCTTC.

The chain carries TRBV2 and TRBJ2-1, with 10 bases matching TRBD1. Germline-derived CDR1 and CDR2 are SNHLY and FYNNEI. The V gene end was trimmed by 10 bases and the J gene end by 6 bases; junction bases not matched to a gene: 12. The CDR3 length is 15 residues. CDR3 nucleotides: TGTGCCACCCAAAGGTGGACAGGGGGTTTCAATGAGCAGTTCTTC. Its protein product is CATQRWTGGFNEQFF.

This sequence joins TRBV15 and TRBJ1-5; 7 bases line up with TRBD1. V shed 0 bases and J 7 bases; nucleotides not matched to a gene: 9. The CDR3 is made up of 16 amino acids. Germline CDR1 LNHNV, CDR2 YYDKDF (reference sequence). CDR3 protein: CATSRDFGGGGQPQHF. In DNA form, the CDR3 reads TGTGCCACCAGCAGAGATTTTGGAGGGGGCGGCCAGCCCCAGCATTTT. Filled out from reference TRBV15 and TRBJ1-5, the complete variable domain reads DAMVIQNPRYQVTQFGKPVTLSCSQTLNHNVMYWYQQKSSQAPKLLFHYYDKDFNNEADTPDNFQSRRPNTSFCFLDIRSPGLGDTAMYLCATSRDFGGGGQPQHFGDGTRLSIL.

This rearrangement joins TRBV6-5 to TRBJ2-7; D may be TRBD1 (6 bases). Looked up from germline, CDR1 is MNHEY and CDR2 is SVGAGI. V lost 5 bases and J lost 3, with 11 bases in between. The CDR3 length is 13 residues. The CDR3 is CASSRGGNYEQYF. CDR3 DNA sequence: TGTGCCAGCAGTCGAGGGGGAAACTACGAGCAGTACTTC.

The genes are TRBV6-2 or TRBV6-3 and TRBJ1-5; no reliable D call. CDR1 is MNHEY, CDR2 SVGEGT, per germline. Trimming shortened V by 6 bases and J by 5 bases, and 11 bases separated the two germline ends. This CDR3 region has 13 residues. The CDR3 DNA sequence: TGTGCCAGCAGCCGAGACATATATCAGCCCCAGCATTTT. Translating gives CASSRDIYQPQHF.

The chain joins TRBV3-1 (or the pseudogene TRBV3-2) to TRBJ1-4; a weak D match, TRBD1 (6 bases). The germline CDR1 and CDR2 sequences are LGHDT and YNNKEL (reference sequence). The CDR3 length is 18 residues. V lost 1 base, J lost 2 bases, and 17 bases lay in between. CDR3 sequence: CASSQAYLRGMTNEKLFF. The CDR3 nucleotides read TGTGCCAGCAGCCAAGCCTATCTCAGGGGTATGACTAATGAAAAACTGTTTTTT.

This sequence joins TRBV5-6 and TRBJ1-3; D perhaps matches TRBD1 (6 bases). This CDR3 spans 17 amino acids. Trimming pared 0 bases from V and 0 bases from J, leaving 13 bases between. Germline CDR1 and CDR2: SGHDT and YYEEEE. This CDR3 reads CASSLDGQPDSGNTIYF. DNA of the CDR3: TGTGCCAGCAGCTTGGATGGACAGCCTGACTCTGGAAACACCATATATTTT.

The chain joins TRBV2 to TRBJ1-5; D ambiguous. The V end lost 4 bases, the J end lost 4 bases, and 5 bases lay between the germline ends. The CDR3 loop spans 12 amino acids. Germline assignment: CDR1 SNHLY and CDR2 FYNNEI. CDR3 DNA: TGTGCCAGCAGTGCGGGGAATCAGCCCCAGCATTTT. Translation: CASSAGNQPQHF.

The chain employs TRBV28 and TRBJ2-7, with a weak D call TRBD1 (6 bases). Between the trimmed V and J ends, which lost 10 bases and 2 bases, there was a span of 9 bases. CDR3 size: 11 residues. Germline V CDR1 and CDR2: MDHEN, SYDVKM. CDR3 region: CATRTAYEQYF. Here the CDR3 DNA reads TGTGCCACCCGGACAGCCTACGAGCAGTACTTC. The full variable domain, with the rest looked up from reference TRBV28 and TRBJ2-7, is DVKVTQSSRYLVKRTGEKVFLECVQDMDHENMFWYRQDPGLGLRLIYFSYDVKMKEKGDIPEGYSVSREKKERFSLILESASTNQTSMYLCATRTAYEQYFGPGTRLTVT.

The sample holds a few counts of this clone. J is TRBJ2-7 and V is TRBV3-1 (or the pseudogene TRBV3-2), with unresolved D. Germline CDR1 is LGHDT and CDR2 is YNNKEL (reference sequence). V was pared by 0 bases and J by 0 bases, with 9 bases between. The CDR3 extends over 15 amino acids. The CDR3 nucleotides read TGTGCCAGCAGCCAAGATCGTAGACACTCCTACGAGCAGTACTTC. It yields the protein CASSQDRRHSYEQYF.

The rearrangement links TRBV21-1 to TRBJ2-7; the table's D call of TRBD1 was not tested on the DNA. TRBV21-1 represents a pseudogene. The CDR3 is 16 residues long. The CDR3 loop is CASSKERDRSTYEQYF. DNA for the CDR3: TGTGCCAGCAGCAAAGAAAGGGACAGAAGTACCTACGAGCAGTACTTC.

The CDR3 loop is CASGTSGGVADTQYF. The CDR3 region has the DNA TGTGCCAGCGGGACTAGCGGGGGGGTGGCAGATACGCAGTATTTT. V and J are TRBV19 and TRBJ2-3, with 16 bases matching TRBD2. Germline V gene sequence: CDR1 LNHDA, CDR2 SQIVND (reference sequence). The CDR3 spans 15 residues. The V segment lost 9 bases and the J segment 4 bases; nucleotides outside the gene matches: 4. The variable domain in full, completed from reference TRBV19 and TRBJ2-3, reads DGGITQSPKYLFRKEGQNVTLSCEQNLNHDAMYWYRQDPGQGLRLIYYSQIVNDFQKGDIAEGYSVSREKKESFPLTVTSAQKNPTAFYLCASGTSGGVADTQYFGPGTRLTVL.

The gene calls are TRBV5-6 and TRBJ1-2; D is possibly TRBD1 (6 bases). V was shortened by 2 bases and J by 4 bases, with 9 bases between the two germline ends. Germline V gene sequence: CDR1 SGHDT, CDR2 YYEEEE. The CDR3 covers 13 residues. DNA for the CDR3: TGTGCCAGCAGCTTAGTAGGGGGCTATGGCTACACCTTC. Amino acids: CASSLVGGYGYTF.

The CDR3 sequence is CASSRPGQGVFNTEAFF. The CDR3, as DNA: TGTGCCAGCAGCCGACCTGGACAGGGAGTTTTTAACACTGAAGCTTTCTTT. The rearrangement joins TRBV28 to TRBJ1-1, with 8 positions matching TRBD1. V was clipped by 6 bases and J by 2 bases; unmatched bases: 14. This CDR3 comprises 17 residues. The germline gives CDR1 MDHEN, CDR2 SYDVKM.

The V call is TRBV9, the J call TRBJ1-1; D is possibly TRBD1 (6 bases). The CDR3 runs 13 residues. The germline gives CDR1 SGDLS, CDR2 YYNGEE. The V and J ends lost 3 bases and 10 bases respectively, with 16 bases between them. The CDR3 coding sequence is TGTGCCAGCAGCGACGATCAGGGGCGGGTAGCTTTCTTT. Its translation is CASSDDQGRVAFF.

The chain combines TRBV2 with TRBJ1-2, with D unclear. CDR3 size: 15 residues. Germline V gene lookup returns CDR1 SNHLY and CDR2 FYNNEI. V lost 3 bases and J lost 3, with 14 bases in between. The CDR3 sequence: CASSDVQEWYYGYTF. The CDR3 nucleotides are TGTGCCAGCAGTGATGTGCAGGAATGGTACTATGGCTACACCTTC.

The J gene is TRBJ1-1, the V gene TRBV4-2; TRBD1 aligns across 9 bases. The germline V gene encodes CDR1 LGHNA and CDR2 YNFKEQ. The CDR3 has 15 residues. The V segment lost 2 bases and the J segment 4 bases; nucleotides outside the gene matches: 5. CDR3 in DNA: TGTGCCAGCAGCCAACTGGACAGGGGATTCACTGAAGCTTTCTTT. Translated, it gives CASSQLDRGFTEAFF.

The genes are TRBV2 and TRBJ2-6, with D possibly TRBD1 on 6 matching bases. Germline V CDR1 and CDR2: SNHLY, FYNNEI. V was cut by 4 bases and J by 2 bases, with 9 bases left in between. The CDR3 runs to 15 residues. The CDR3 loop is CASSVAGAGANVLTF. CDR3 sequence (DNA): TGTGCCAGCAGTGTTGCAGGGGCTGGGGCCAACGTCCTGACTTTC.

The chain links TRBV2 to TRBJ1-1, with 11 bases that match TRBD1. CDR3 size: 16 residues. Germline loops: CDR1 SNHLY, CDR2 FYNNEI. V was pared by 3 bases and J by 5 bases, with 8 bases of the junction left unmatched. CDR3 sequence: CASSEDRGQFATEAFF. CDR3 bases: TGTGCCAGCAGTGAGGACAGGGGGCAATTTGCGACTGAAGCTTTCTTT.

This clone was seen a few times. The chain has TRBV12-5 and TRBJ1-2; 8 bases map to TRBD1. CDR3 length equals 17 residues. The junction had 17 bases not matched to a gene; V was cut back by 3 bases and J by 8 bases. CDR1 LGHNT and CDR2 FRNRAP come from the germline V gene. The CDR3 here is CASGFRLPRAGGKGYTF. The CDR3 DNA reads as TGTGCTAGTGGTTTCCGGCTCCCTCGGGCAGGGGGCAAAGGCTACACCTTC. The full variable domain, with the rest looked up from reference TRBV12-5 and TRBJ1-2, is DARVTQTPRHKVTEMGQEVTMRCQPILGHNTVFWYRQTMMQGLELLAYFRNRAPLDDSGMPKDRFSAEMPDATLATLKIQPSEPRDSAVYFCASGFRLPRAGGKGYTFGSGTRLTVV.

The chain is built from TRBV27 and TRBJ1-5; D gene ambiguous. Germline V lookup: CDR1 MNHEY, CDR2 SMNVEV (reference sequence). This CDR3 has 12 residues. V lost 3 bases and J 9 bases, leaving 9 bases between the germline ends. CDR3 nucleotide sequence: TGTGCCAGCAGTTTGGGAGGTGTGCCCCAGCATTTT. Its translation is CASSLGGVPQHF.

This clone came up once. The rearrangement links TRBV11-3 to TRBJ2-6, with D maybe TRBD2 (6 bases). The CDR3 runs to 17 residues. V was pared by 4 bases and J by 2 bases, with 15 bases between. CDR1 is SGHNT and CDR2 is YENEEA in the germline V gene. DNA for the CDR3: TGTGCCAGCAGCTCGAATCCCTCGGGGGCTGGGGCCAACGTCCTGACTTTC. It specifies CASSSNPSGAGANVLTF.